This T cell receptor beta chain was identified during a study of blood T cell repertoires in COVID-19. CDR1 SGHVS and CDR2 FNYEAQ come from the germline V gene. V dropped 5 bases and J dropped 6; count of bases not matched to a gene: 15. The CDR3 totals 16 residues. Study processing details: Amplifying reference gene primers gave estimates of nucleated cell counts. Clones were sequenced by immunoSEQ multiplex PCR, and TCRdb holds only the in-frame ones, with some missing. The D gene and trimming were derived from the DNA, and the V and J assignments and clone size from that table. The repertoire has hundreds of thousands of clones, more than 80% of them found once; the top ten carry more than 1.4%.

The TCR originated in a woman younger than 45 with active or convalescent COVID-19. The chain employs TRBV7-6 and TRBJ2-5; 7 positions agree with TRBD1. Sequenced sample: peripheral blood. The CDR3 DNA reads as TGTGCCAGCAGCGCGACAGGGAGAAAAGGCGGAAAGACCCAGTACTTC. Translated: CASSATGRKGGKTQYF. The whole variable domain, filled in from reference TRBV7-6 and TRBJ2-5, reads GAGVSQSPRYKVTKRGQDVALRCDPISGHVSLYWYRQALGQGPEFLTYFNYEAQQDKSGLPNDRFSAERPEGSISTLTIQRTEQRDSAMYRCASSATGRKGGKTQYFGPGTRLLVL.